This T cell receptor beta chain is from a study of cytomegalovirus exposure and HLA in healthy donors. Study details: Membership in the Caucasian-associated ancestry cluster was found for 81% of approximately 380 genotyped donors.

Study results and caveats: It was confirmed in vitro that a few of the CMV-associated chains were specific for CMV antigens. The study designated around 150 TCR beta chains cytomegalovirus-associated.

Details on this clone: Its antigen is undetermined.

PCR employed 60 Vbeta and 13 Jbeta primers. Study processing details: Per a later analysis, the number of unique TCR beta chains was about 80 million, of which 9 million to 14 million were shared. TCRdb's copy holds only in-frame clones and misses some; the assay was immunoSEQ multiplex PCR. V and J calls plus clone size are reproduced from that table; the DNA served to infer D and trimming. The table has 92,000 or so clones, 55% to 70% seen once; the top ten hold roughly 21%. Sequencing was done on a sample of PBMCs. The sequence came from a woman in her 50s in good health and CMV-seropositive.

CDR3 protein: CASSPWGVGTDTQYF. Here the CDR3 DNA reads TGTGCCAGCAGCCCCTGGGGGGTTGGCACAGATACGCAGTATTTT. V usage is TRBV7-8 and J usage is TRBJ2-3, with a weak D call TRBD2 (6 bases). Trimming pared 5 bases from V and 1 base from J, leaving 13 bases between. The CDR3 loop spans 15 amino acids. The germline gives CDR1 SGHVS, CDR2 FQNEAQ.